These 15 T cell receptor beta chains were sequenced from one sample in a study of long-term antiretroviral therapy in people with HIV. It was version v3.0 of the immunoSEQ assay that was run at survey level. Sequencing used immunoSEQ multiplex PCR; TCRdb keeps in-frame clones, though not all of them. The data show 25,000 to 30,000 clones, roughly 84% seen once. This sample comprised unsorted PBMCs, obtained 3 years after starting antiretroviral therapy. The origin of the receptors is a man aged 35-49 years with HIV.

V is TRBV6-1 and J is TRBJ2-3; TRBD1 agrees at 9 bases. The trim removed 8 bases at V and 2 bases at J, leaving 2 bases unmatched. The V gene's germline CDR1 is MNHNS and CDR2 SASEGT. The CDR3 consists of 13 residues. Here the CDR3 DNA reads TGTGCCAGCCAACAGGGGGCCACAGATACGCAGTATTTT. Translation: CASQQGATDTQYF.

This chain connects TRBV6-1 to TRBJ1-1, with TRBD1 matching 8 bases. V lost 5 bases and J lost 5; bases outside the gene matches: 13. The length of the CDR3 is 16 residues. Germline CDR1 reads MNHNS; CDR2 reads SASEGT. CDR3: CASSKGQGSRRTEAFF. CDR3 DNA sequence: TGTGCCAGCAGTAAAGGACAGGGTAGTAGGAGAACTGAAGCTTTCTTT.

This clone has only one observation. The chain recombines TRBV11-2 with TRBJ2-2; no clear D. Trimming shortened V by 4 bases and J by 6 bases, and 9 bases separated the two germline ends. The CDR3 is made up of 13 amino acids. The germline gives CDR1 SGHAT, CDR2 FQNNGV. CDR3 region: CASSSLLAGELFF. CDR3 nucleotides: TGTGCCAGCAGCTCGCTACTGGCCGGGGAGCTGTTTTTT.

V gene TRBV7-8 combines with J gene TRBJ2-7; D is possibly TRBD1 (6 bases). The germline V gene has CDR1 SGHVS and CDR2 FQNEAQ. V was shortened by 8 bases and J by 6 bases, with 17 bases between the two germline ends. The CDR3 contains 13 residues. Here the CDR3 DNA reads TGTGCCAGCCGCTCCGAGGGGGTGGCCGAGCAGTACTTC. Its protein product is CASRSEGVAEQYF. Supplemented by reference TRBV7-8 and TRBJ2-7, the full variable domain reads GAGVSQSPRYKVAKRGQDVALRCDPISGHVSLFWYQQALGQGPEFLTYFQNEAQLDKSGLPSDRFFAERPEGSVSTLKIQRTQQEDSAVYLCASRSEGVAEQYFGPGTRLTVT.

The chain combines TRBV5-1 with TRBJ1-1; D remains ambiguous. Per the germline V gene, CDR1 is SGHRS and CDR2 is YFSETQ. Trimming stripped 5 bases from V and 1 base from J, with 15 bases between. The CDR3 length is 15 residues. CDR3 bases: TGCGCCAGCAGGACTACGGGAGGTAGGAACACTGAAGCTTTCTTT. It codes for CASRTTGGRNTEAFF.

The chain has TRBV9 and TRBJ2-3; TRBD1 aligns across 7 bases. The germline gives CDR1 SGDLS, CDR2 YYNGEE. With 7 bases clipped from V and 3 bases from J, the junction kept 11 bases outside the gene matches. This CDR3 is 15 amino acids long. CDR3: CASGTARFNTDTQYF. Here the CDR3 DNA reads TGTGCCAGCGGGACAGCCCGATTTAATACAGATACGCAGTATTTT.

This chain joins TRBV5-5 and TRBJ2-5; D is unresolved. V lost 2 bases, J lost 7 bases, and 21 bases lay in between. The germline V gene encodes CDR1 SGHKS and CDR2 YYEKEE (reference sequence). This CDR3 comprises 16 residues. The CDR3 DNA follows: TGTGCCAGCAGCTTCGATTATGGCAGATCCGAAGGGACCCAGTACTTC. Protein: CASSFDYGRSEGTQYF.

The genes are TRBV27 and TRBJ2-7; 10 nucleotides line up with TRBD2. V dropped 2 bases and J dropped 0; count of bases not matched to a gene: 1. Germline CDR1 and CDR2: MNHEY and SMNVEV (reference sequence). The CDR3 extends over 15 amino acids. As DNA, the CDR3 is TGTGCCAGCAGTTTAGGACTAGCGGACTCCTACGAGCAGTACTTC. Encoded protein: CASSLGLADSYEQYF.

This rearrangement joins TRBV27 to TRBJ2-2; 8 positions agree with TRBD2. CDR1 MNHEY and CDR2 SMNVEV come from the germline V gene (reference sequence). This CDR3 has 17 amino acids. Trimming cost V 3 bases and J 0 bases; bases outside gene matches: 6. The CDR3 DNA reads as TGTGCCAGCAGTTTGGAAGCGGGGGCCACGAACACCGGGGAGCTGTTTTTT. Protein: CASSLEAGATNTGELFF.

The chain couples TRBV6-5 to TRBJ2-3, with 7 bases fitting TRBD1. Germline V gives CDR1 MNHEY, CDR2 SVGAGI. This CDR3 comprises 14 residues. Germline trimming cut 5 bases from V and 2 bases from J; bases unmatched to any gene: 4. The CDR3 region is CASSRQGHTDTQYF. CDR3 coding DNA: TGTGCCAGCAGTCGACAGGGCCACACAGATACGCAGTATTTT.

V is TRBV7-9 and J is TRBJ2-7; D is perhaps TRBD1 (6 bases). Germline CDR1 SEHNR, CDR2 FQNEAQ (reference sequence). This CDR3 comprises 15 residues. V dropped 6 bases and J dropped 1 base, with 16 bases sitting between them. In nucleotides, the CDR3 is TGTGCCAGCAGTCGGCTTGGAGACAGGTCCTACGAGCAGTACTTC. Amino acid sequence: CASSRLGDRSYEQYF.

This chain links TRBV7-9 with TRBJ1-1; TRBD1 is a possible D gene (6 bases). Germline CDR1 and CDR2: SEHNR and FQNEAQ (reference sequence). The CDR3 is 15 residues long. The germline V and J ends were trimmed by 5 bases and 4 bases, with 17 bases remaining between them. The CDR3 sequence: CASSPTGTGFTEAFF. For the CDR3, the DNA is TGTGCCAGCAGCCCTACAGGGACCGGTTTCACTGAAGCTTTCTTT.

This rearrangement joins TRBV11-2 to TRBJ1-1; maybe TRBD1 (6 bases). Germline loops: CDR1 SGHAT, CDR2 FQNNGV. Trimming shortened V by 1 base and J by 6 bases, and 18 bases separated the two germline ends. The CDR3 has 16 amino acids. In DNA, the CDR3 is TGTGCCAGCAGCTTAGGTGCCGTCGGGACATCTTCTGAAGCTTTCTTT. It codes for CASSLGAVGTSSEAFF.

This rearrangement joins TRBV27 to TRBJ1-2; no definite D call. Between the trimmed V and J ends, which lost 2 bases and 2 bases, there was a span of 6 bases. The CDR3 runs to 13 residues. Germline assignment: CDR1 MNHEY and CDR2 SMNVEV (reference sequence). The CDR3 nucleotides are TGTGCCAGCAGTTTAGACGGGAACTATGGCTACACCTTC. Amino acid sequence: CASSLDGNYGYTF.

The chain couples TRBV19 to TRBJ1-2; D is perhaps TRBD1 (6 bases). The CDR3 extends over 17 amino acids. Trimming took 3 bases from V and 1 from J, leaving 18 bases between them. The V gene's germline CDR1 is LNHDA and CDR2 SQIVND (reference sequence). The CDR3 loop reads CASSISRGLWNNYGYTF. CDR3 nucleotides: TGTGCCAGTAGTATCAGCAGGGGCCTATGGAATAACTATGGCTACACCTTC. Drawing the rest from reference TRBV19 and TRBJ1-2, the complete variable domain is DGGITQSPKYLFRKEGQNVTLSCEQNLNHDAMYWYRQDPGQGLRLIYYSQIVNDFQKGDIAEGYSVSREKKESFPLTVTSAQKNPTAFYLCASSISRGLWNNYGYTFGSGTRLTVV.